This entry concerns a single T cell receptor (beta chain). These data come from a study of blood T cell repertoires in COVID-19. Study as a whole: Collection of acute and convalescent COVID-19 samples took place in the United States, Italy and Spain. PBMCs, B-cell-depleted T cells, or T cells provided the cDNA or gDNA that made up the material.

The ends were cut back, 3 bases at V and 5 bases at J, with 18 bases in the middle. The CDR3 has 15 amino acids. Germline-derived CDR1 and CDR2 are SGHRS and YFSETQ. Original methodology: Estimation of nucleated cell counts was performed using reference gene primer amplification. The assay was immunoSEQ multiplex PCR, and TCRdb's table has in-frame clones only and misses some. V and J calls and clone size are given by that table; D and trimming were obtained from the DNA. This table has a few hundred thousand clones, 83% appearing once. The rearrangement uses TRBV5-1 and TRBJ2-7, with D possibly TRBD1 on 7 matching bases. This receptor was obtained from a woman in her 50s with acute or convalescent COVID-19. The sequencing sample was made of peripheral blood. In nucleotides, the CDR3 is TGCGCCAGCAGCTCGCTGCAGACAGGGAGGCACGAGCAGTACTTC. Translation: CASSSLQTGRHEQYF.